This is a list of T cell receptor beta chains from one sample in a study of blood T cells in healthy people across ages. One entry per CDR3 protein results from TCRdb running MiXCR on the 5' RACE reads. The data show some 1.5 million distinct CDR3 sequences, roughly 30% seen once. The sequencing input was blood. Every receptor here comes from a young woman in good health. CDR3s leave out the opening cysteine and the closing phenylalanine or tryptophan. Each record gives: J gene, V gene, CDR3 protein.

>TRBJ2-1|TRBV7-2
ASSATSGHYNEQF
>TRBJ2-7|TRBV7-9
ASSLAIQDEQY
>TRBJ2-1|TRBV5-1
ASRELSGEQF
>TRBJ1-5|TRBV29-1
SVLDGGYSNQPQH
>TRBJ1-5|TRBV7-8
ASSLAGKPPYSNQPQH
>NA|TRBV5-6
SSSLVDSSYEQY
>TRBJ1-2|TRBV18
ASSPSDIGYGYT
>TRBJ2-6|TRBV5-1
ASSLGTGRSGANVLT
>TRBJ2-3|TRBV12-3/TRBV12-4
ASSLSGIDTDTQY
>TRBJ2-3|TRBV20-1
SAPPAGLGNTDTQY
>TRBJ2-2|TRBV7-2
ASSSGTSGRAGELF
>TRBJ2-3|TRBV6-5
ASTREGIDTQY
>TRBJ2-5|TRBV25-1
ASSRRGVFQETQY
>TRBJ2-1|TRBV29-1
SVRAFNEQF
>TRBJ1-5|TRBV30
AWSAGQAHQPQH
>TRBJ2-7|TRBV25-1
ASSTQTGYHEQY
>TRBJ1-4|TRBV20-1
SARAWPLTHRLF
>TRBJ1-4|TRBV18
ASSPGREEEKLF
>TRBJ2-7|TRBV18
TSSPAIPNPTYEQY
>TRBJ2-5|TRBV5-1
ASSQEGGQSQY
>TRBJ2-4|TRBV14
ASSQDHYRGRNIQY
>TRBJ1-2|TRBV4-1
ASSPGGTVYGYT
>TRBJ2-2|TRBV7-9
ASSHPQGDTGELF
>NA|TRBV19
ASSRTRQGTQY
>TRBJ2-1|TRBV6-5
ASSYAAGGDEQF
>TRBJ2-1|TRBV10-3
AISVGTGEHNEQF
>TRBJ2-3|TRBV5-1
ASRLAGERDTQY
>TRBJ2-2|TRBV6-5
ASRSPGAKAGELF
>TRBJ2-3|TRBV10-3
AIRAEPTDTQY
>TRBJ2-3|TRBV27
ASSLGTGREY
>TRBJ1-1|TRBV7-3
ASSPGLWGEAF
>TRBJ2-3|TRBV12-3/TRBV12-4
ASSPGTSGSKTDTQY
>TRBJ2-5|TRBV6-5
ASSTGGWETQY
>TRBJ2-5|TRBV2
ASNGEETQY
>TRBJ1-2|TRBV7-2
ASSLERVRGYT
>TRBJ1-5|TRBV20-1
SARGWSQKEGNQPQH
>TRBJ2-3|TRBV4-3
ASSLAASGNADTQY
>TRBJ1-1|TRBV18
ASSPGGNRVGTEAF
>TRBJ2-7|TRBV6-6
ASSYSKAEISYEQY
>TRBJ2-2|TRBV5-1
ASSLSGTPATGELF
>TRBJ2-5|TRBV6-1
ASSARTSGGDQETQY
>TRBJ2-7|TRBV6-5
ASRLGLISEQY
>TRBJ2-5|TRBV4-3
ANSQDEAEETQY
>TRBJ2-5|TRBV10-3
AISAPWGDQETQY
>TRBJ2-2|TRBV20-1
SASPYDTGELF
>TRBJ2-1|TRBV4-1
ASSQIMGTNEQF
>NA|TRBV4-1
TSSQVGASYEQY
>TRBJ2-1|TRBV7-2
ASSQRVEQF
>TRBJ2-1|TRBV9
ASTPSVAGGVWEQF
>TRBJ1-1|TRBV28
ASRTTGGVRTEAF
>TRBJ2-1|TRBV29-1
SGGLAGGVSYNEQF
>TRBJ2-3|TRBV20-1
SAQVWTDTQY
>TRBJ2-5|TRBV5-1
ASSGKSKTQY